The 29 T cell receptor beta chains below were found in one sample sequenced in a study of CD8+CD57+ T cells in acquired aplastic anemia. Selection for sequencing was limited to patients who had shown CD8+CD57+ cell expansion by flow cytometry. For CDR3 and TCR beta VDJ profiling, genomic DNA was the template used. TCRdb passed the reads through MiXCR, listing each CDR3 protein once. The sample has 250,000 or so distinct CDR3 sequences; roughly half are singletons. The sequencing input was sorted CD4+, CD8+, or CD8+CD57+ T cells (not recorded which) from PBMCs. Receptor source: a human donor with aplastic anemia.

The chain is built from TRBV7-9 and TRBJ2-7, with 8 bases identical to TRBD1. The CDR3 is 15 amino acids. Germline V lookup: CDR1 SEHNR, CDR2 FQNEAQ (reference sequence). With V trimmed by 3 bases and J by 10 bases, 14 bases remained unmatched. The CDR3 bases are TGTGCCAGCAGCTTGGGGCTAGAGTCAGGGGGCCCTCAGTACTTC. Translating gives CASSLGLESGGPQYF.

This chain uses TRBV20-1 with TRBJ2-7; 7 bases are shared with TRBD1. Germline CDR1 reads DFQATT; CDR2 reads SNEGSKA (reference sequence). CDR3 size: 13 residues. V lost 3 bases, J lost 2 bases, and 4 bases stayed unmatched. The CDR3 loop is CSASSDRAYEQYF. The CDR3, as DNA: TGCAGTGCTAGTTCCGACAGGGCCTACGAGCAGTACTTC.

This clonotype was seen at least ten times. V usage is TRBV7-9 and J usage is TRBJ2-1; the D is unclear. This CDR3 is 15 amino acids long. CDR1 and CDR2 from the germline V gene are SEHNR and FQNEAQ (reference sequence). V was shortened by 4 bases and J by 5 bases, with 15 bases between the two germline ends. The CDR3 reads CASSSRSHPDNEQFF. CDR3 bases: TGTGCCAGCAGCTCAAGGTCTCACCCGGACAATGAGCAGTTCTTC.

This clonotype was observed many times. CDR3: CASSLAKAGLNQPQHF. CDR3 coding DNA: TGTGCCAGCAGCTTAGCGAAGGCGGGACTCAATCAGCCCCAGCATTTT. V gene TRBV7-9 combines with J gene TRBJ1-5, with TRBD1 as a possible D gene (5 bases). V shed 0 bases and J shed 3 bases, with 12 bases lying between them. Germline V gene sequence: CDR1 SEHNR, CDR2 FQNEAQ (reference sequence). This CDR3 region has 16 residues.

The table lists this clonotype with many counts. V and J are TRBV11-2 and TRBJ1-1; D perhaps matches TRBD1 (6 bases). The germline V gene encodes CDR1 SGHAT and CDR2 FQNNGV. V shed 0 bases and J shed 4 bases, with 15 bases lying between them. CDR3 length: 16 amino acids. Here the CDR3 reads CASSLEGPGAGTEAFF. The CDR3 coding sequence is TGTGCCAGCAGCTTAGAGGGTCCGGGGGCCGGCACTGAAGCTTTCTTT.

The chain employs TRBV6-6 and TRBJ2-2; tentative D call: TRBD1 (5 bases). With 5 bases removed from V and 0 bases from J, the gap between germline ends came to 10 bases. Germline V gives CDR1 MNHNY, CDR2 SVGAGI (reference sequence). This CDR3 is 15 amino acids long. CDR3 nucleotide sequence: TGTGCCAGCAGTGCAGACAGTTCGAACACCGGGGAGCTGTTTTTT. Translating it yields CASSADSSNTGELFF.

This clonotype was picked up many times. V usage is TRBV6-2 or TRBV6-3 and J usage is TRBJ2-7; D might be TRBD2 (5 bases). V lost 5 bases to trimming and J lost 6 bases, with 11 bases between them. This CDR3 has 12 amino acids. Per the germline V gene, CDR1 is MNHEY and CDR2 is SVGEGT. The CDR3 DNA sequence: TGTGCCAGCAGTCGGACTTACTCCGAGCAGTACTTC. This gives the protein CASSRTYSEQYF.

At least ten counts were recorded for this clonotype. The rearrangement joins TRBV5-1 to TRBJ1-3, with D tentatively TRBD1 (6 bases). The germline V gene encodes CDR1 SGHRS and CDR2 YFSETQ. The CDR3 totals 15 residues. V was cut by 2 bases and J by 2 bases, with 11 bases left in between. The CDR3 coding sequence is TGCGCCAGCAGCTTACAGGGTGGGACTGGAAACACCATATATTTT. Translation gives CASSLQGGTGNTIYF.

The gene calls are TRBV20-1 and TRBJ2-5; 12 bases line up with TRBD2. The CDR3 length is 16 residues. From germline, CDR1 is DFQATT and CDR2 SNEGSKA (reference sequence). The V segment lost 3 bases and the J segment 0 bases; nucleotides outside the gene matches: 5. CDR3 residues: CSARKLAGGYQETQYF. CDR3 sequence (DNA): TGCAGTGCTAGGAAACTAGCGGGAGGATACCAAGAGACCCAGTACTTC.

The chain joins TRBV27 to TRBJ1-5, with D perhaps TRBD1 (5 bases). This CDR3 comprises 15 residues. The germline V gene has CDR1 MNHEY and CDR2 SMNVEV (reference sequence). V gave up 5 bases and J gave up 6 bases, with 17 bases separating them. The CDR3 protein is CASSRYQGGGQPQHF. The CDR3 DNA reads TGTGCCAGCAGTCGGTATCAGGGTGGGGGTCAGCCCCAGCATTTT.

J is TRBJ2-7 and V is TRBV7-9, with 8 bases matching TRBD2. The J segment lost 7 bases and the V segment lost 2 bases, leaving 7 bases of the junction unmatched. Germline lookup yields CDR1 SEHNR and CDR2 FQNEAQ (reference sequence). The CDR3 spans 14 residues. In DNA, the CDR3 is TGTGCCAGCAGCTTAACGGGGGGGTTTGCTGAGCAGTACTTC. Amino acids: CASSLTGGFAEQYF.

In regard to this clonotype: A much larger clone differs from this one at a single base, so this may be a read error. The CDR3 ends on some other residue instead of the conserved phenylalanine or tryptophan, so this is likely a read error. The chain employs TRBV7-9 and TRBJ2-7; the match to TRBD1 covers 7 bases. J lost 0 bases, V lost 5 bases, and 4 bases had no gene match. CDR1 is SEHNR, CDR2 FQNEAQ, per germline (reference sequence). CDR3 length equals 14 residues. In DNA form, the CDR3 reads TGTGCCAGCAGCGGGGGACAGACCTCCTACGAGCAGTACCTC. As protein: CASSGGQTSYEQYL.

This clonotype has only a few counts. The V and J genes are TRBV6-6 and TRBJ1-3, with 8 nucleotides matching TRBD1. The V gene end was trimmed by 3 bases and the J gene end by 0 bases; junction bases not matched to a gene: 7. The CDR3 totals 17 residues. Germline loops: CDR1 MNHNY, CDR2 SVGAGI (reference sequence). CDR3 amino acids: CASSYNSGQGSGNTIYF. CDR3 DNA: TGTGCCAGCAGTTATAATTCTGGACAGGGCTCTGGAAACACCATATATTTT.

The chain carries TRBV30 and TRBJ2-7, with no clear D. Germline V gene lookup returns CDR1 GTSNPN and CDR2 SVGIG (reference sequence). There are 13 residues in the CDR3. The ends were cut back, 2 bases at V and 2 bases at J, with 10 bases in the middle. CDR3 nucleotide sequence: TGTGCCTGGAGTCTGGACGGTGCCTACGAGCAGTACTTC. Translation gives CAWSLDGAYEQYF.

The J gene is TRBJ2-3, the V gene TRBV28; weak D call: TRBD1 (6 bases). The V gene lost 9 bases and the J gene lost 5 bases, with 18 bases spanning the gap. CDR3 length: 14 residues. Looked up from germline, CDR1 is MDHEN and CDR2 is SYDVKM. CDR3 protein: CASGGGSPGDTQYF. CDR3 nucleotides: TGTGCCAGTGGGGGCGGGTCACCGGGAGATACGCAGTATTTT.

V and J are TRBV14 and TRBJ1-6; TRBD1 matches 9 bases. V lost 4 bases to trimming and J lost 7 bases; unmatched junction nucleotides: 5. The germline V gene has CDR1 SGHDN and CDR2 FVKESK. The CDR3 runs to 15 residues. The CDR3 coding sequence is TGTGCCAGCAGCCTCATCGGACAGGGGAATTCACCCCTCCACTTT. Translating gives CASSLIGQGNSPLHF.

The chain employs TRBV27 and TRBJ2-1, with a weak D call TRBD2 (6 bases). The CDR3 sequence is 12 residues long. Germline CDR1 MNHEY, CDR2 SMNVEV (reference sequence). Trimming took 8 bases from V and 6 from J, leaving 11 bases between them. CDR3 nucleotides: TGTGCCAGCGGGGGGTGGGGCAATGAGCAGTTCTTC. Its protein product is CASGGWGNEQFF.

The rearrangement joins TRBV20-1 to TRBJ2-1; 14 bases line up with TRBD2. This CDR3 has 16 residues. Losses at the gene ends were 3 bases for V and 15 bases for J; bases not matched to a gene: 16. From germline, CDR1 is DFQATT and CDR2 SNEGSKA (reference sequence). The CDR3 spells CSARNGTSGGANGLFF. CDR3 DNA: TGCAGTGCTAGGAACGGGACTAGCGGGGGAGCCAATGGGCTGTTCTTC.

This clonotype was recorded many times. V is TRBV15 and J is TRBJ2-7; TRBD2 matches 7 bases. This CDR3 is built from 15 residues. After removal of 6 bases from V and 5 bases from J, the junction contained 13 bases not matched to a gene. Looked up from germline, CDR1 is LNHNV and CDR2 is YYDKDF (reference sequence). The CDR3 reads CATRPWGGKTDEQYF. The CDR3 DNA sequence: TGTGCCACCAGACCCTGGGGGGGGAAGACCGACGAGCAGTACTTC.

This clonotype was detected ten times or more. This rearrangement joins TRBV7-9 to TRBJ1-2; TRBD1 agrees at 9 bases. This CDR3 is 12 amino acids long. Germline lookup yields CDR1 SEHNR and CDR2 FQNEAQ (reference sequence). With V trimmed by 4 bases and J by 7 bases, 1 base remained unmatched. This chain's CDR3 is CASSSGQGGYTF. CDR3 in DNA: TGTGCCAGCAGCTCGGGACAGGGTGGCTACACCTTC.

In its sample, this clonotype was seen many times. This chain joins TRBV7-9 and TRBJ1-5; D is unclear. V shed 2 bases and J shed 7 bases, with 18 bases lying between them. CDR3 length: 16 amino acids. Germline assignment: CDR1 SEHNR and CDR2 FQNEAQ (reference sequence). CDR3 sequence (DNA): TGTGCCAGCAGCTTATACCGGGGTGTTGTAGACCAGCCCCAGCATTTT. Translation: CASSLYRGVVDQPQHF.

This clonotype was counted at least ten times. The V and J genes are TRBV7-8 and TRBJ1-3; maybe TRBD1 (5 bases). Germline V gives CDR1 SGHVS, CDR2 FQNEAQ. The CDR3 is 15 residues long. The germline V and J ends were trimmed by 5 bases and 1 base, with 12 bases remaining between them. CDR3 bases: TGTGCCAGCAGCCGAGGGCAGGGTTCTGGAAACACCATATATTTT. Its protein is CASSRGQGSGNTIYF.

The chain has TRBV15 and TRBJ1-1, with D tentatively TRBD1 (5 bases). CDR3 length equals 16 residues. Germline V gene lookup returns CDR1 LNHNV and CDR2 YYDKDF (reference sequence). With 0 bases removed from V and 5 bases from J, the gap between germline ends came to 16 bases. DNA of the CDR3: TGTGCCACCAGCAGAGATAATAGCGGGGCGGAGACTGAAGCTTTCTTT. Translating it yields CATSRDNSGAETEAFF.

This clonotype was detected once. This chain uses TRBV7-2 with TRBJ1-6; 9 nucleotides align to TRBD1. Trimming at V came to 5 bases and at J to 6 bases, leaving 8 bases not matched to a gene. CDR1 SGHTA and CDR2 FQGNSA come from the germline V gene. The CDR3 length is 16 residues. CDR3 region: CASSPRTGVSNSPLHF. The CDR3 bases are TGTGCCAGCAGCCCGAGGACAGGGGTGTCTAATTCACCCCTCCACTTT.

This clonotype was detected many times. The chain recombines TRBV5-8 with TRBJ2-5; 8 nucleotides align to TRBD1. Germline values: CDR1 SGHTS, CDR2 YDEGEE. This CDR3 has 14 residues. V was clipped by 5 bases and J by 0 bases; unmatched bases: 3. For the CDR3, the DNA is TGTGCCAGCAGGCCGGACAGGGACCAAGAGACCCAGTACTTC. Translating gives CASRPDRDQETQYF.

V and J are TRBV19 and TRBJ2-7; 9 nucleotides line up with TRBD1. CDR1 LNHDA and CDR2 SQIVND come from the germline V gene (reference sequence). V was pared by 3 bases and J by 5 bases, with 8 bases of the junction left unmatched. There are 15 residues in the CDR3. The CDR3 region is CASSIPRQGVDEQYF. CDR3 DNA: TGTGCCAGTAGTATCCCCAGACAGGGGGTCGACGAGCAGTACTTC.

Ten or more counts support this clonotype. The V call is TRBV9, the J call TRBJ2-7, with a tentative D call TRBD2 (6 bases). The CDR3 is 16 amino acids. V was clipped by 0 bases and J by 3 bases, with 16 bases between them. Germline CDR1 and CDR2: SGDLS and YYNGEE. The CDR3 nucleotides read TGTGCCAGCAGCGTAGGTTCTTCTAGCGCCGTCTACGAGCAGTACTTC. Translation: CASSVGSSSAVYEQYF.

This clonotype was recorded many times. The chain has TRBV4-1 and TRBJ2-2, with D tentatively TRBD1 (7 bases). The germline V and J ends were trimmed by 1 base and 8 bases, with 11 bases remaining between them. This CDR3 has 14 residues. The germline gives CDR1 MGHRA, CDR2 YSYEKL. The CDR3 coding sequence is TGCGCCAGCAGCCAAGTACAGGGGAGGGGGGAGCTGTTTTTT. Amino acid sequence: CASSQVQGRGELFF.

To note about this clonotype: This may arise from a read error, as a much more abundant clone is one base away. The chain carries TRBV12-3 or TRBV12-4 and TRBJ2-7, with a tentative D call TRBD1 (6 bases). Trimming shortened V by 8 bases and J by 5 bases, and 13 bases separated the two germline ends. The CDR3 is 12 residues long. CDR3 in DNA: TGTGCCAGCGGCTCCACAGGGAACGAGCAGTACTTC. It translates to CASGSTGNEQYF.